Listed here are 22 T cell receptor beta chains from one sample, sequenced in a study of T cells after yellow fever vaccination. MiXCR was run by TCRdb on the 5' RACE reads, yielding one entry per CDR3 protein. The profile shows roughly 260,000 distinct CDR3 sequences, roughly 13% of them singletons. The input for sequencing was CD4+ T cells sorted from PBMCs, taken 45 days after the yellow fever booster vaccination. These receptors all come from a man under 40 who received the YFV17D yellow fever vaccine.

This clonotype appeared a few times. The chain combines TRBV20-1 with TRBJ2-1, with a tentative D call TRBD1 (5 bases). CDR3 size: 15 residues. V shed 4 bases and J shed 2 bases, with 15 bases lying between them. Germline V CDR1 and CDR2: DFQATT, SNEGSKA (reference sequence). CDR3 amino acids: CSAIPTVTTYNEQFF. CDR3 sequence (DNA): TGCAGTGCTATACCGACAGTCACAACCTACAATGAGCAGTTCTTC.

This clonotype turned up a few times. The chain joins TRBV5-1 to TRBJ2-4, with 7 nucleotides matching TRBD1. V lost 4 bases and J lost 9; bases outside the gene matches: 13. This CDR3 contains 15 residues. Germline lookup yields CDR1 SGHRS and CDR2 YFSETQ. The CDR3 DNA reads TGCGCCAGCAGCCCCTCGACAGGGATGGGCCTCATTCAGTACTTC. It encodes CASSPSTGMGLIQYF.

This clonotype came up a few times. This chain uses TRBV6-5 with TRBJ2-1; 9 bases agree with TRBD1. The trim removed 0 bases at V and 1 base at J, leaving 4 bases unmatched. Germline values: CDR1 MNHEY, CDR2 SVGAGI. The CDR3 sequence is 17 residues long. This CDR3 is CASSYSRGTGSYNEQFF. CDR3 DNA sequence: TGTGCCAGCAGTTACTCGAGGGGGACAGGGTCCTACAATGAGCAGTTCTTC.

The chain combines TRBV24-1 with TRBJ1-4; D gene ambiguous. Germline CDR1 KGHDR, CDR2 SFDVKD. V lost 10 bases and J 7 bases, leaving 12 bases between the germline ends. CDR3 length: 12 amino acids. The CDR3 coding sequence is TGTGCCACAAGCGGAAGTGGTGAAAAACTGTTTTTT. It translates to CATSGSGEKLFF.

This clonotype was seen a few times. CDR3 residues: CASSLRTSDYNEQFF. DNA of the CDR3: TGTGCCAGCAGCTTACGGACTAGCGACTACAATGAGCAGTTCTTC. The V and J genes are TRBV7-2 and TRBJ2-1; TRBD2 matches 9 bases. J lost 3 bases, V lost 2 bases, and 2 bases had no gene match. Germline CDR1 and CDR2: SGHTA and FQGNSA. CDR3 length: 15 amino acids.

This clonotype was seen a few times. The chain employs TRBV7-2 and TRBJ2-5; the match to TRBD2 covers 11 bases. Trimming at V came to 2 bases and at J to 5 bases, leaving 7 bases not matched to a gene. This CDR3 is 16 amino acids long. Germline V gives CDR1 SGHTA, CDR2 FQGNSA. CDR3 DNA sequence: TGTGCCAGCAGCTTAAGTCTAGCGGGAGGCGATGAGACCCAGTACTTC. As protein: CASSLSLAGGDETQYF.

This clonotype has just a few counts. The chain carries TRBV11-2 and TRBJ1-2; 9 bases match TRBD1. J gave up 5 bases and V 2 bases, and 3 bases lay outside the gene matches. The CDR3 has 14 amino acids. Germline CDR1 SGHAT, CDR2 FQNNGV. The CDR3 DNA sequence: TGTGCCAGCAGCTTAACGACAGGGGGATATGGCTACACCTTC. Amino acids: CASSLTTGGYGYTF.

V usage is TRBV24-1 and J usage is TRBJ2-1; unclear D gene. Trimming cost V 4 bases and J 6 bases, with 9 bases left between them. From germline, CDR1 is KGHDR and CDR2 SFDVKD. This CDR3 is 13 amino acids long. CDR3 nucleotide sequence: TGTGCCACCAGTGAACCGAGGAGCAATGAGCAGTTCTTC. It translates to CATSEPRSNEQFF.

This clonotype has a count of ten or more. The J gene is TRBJ2-3, the V gene TRBV12-3 or TRBV12-4, with no clear D. Trimming left V 6 bases short and J 3 bases short, with 7 bases between. The CDR3 extends over 12 amino acids. CDR3 region: CASRTSTDTQYF. CDR3 in DNA: TGTGCCAGCAGGACATCAACAGATACGCAGTATTTT.

The chain joins TRBV12-3 or TRBV12-4 to TRBJ2-3; D unresolved. The CDR3 covers 13 residues. The V gene lost 3 bases and the J gene lost 4 bases, with 8 bases spanning the gap. The CDR3 loop is CASSFNRPDTQYF. For the CDR3, the DNA is TGTGCCAGCAGTTTCAACCGCCCAGATACGCAGTATTTT.

This clonotype was picked up a small number of times. The chain carries TRBV21-1 and TRBJ2-3. TRBV21-1 is a recognized pseudogene. The CDR3 is made up of 17 amino acids. The CDR3 bases are TGTGCCAGCAGTTACGACGGCCACCCAAAGCGACAAGATACGCAGTATTTT. This gives the protein CASSYDGHPKRQDTQYF.

The rearrangement uses TRBV6-1 and TRBJ2-7; 8 bases agree with TRBD1. Germline CDR1 is MNHNS and CDR2 is SASEGT. With 0 bases clipped from V and 5 bases from J, the junction kept 9 bases outside the gene matches. There are 16 residues in the CDR3. This chain's CDR3 is CASSEAKDRVADEQYF. In DNA form, the CDR3 reads TGTGCCAGCAGTGAAGCAAAGGACAGGGTAGCCGACGAGCAGTACTTC.

V usage is TRBV18 and J usage is TRBJ2-3; no clear D gene. The CDR3 consists of 13 residues. The germline V gene has CDR1 KGHSH and CDR2 LQKENI. V lost 3 bases and J lost 5, with 9 bases in between. The CDR3 loop is CASSPRWGDTQYF. Here the CDR3 DNA reads TGTGCCAGCTCACCGCGATGGGGAGATACGCAGTATTTT.

This clonotype appeared a few times. This chain connects TRBV12-3 or TRBV12-4 to TRBJ2-7; no reliable D call. V was shortened by 6 bases and J by 4 bases, with 19 bases between the two germline ends. The CDR3 length is 15 residues. The CDR3 loop reads CASRVTSSSGYEQYF. Written as DNA, the CDR3 is TGTGCCAGCAGGGTGACCTCGAGTTCCGGGTACGAGCAGTACTTC.

The V and J genes are TRBV24-1 and TRBJ2-5; TRBD1 matches at 7 bases. Germline loops: CDR1 KGHDR, CDR2 SFDVKD. V trimming: 5 bases; J trimming: 5 bases; junction bases outside the gene matches: 4. The CDR3 sequence is 13 residues long. The CDR3 DNA reads as TGTGCCACCAGTGTGACAGGGACGGAGACCCAGTACTTC. Its translation: CATSVTGTETQYF.

A few counts support this clonotype. The chain recombines TRBV7-2 with TRBJ2-1; TRBD2 aligns across 8 bases. The CDR3 has 14 residues. Germline trimming cut 2 bases from V and 7 bases from J; bases unmatched to any gene: 4. Germline V CDR1 and CDR2: SGHTA, FQGNSA. Here the CDR3 reads CASSLTGGSNEQFF. The CDR3 nucleotides read TGTGCCAGCAGCTTAACGGGAGGGTCAAATGAGCAGTTCTTC. The variable domain in full, with the rest retrieved from reference TRBV7-2 and TRBJ2-1, is GAGVSQSPSNKVTEKGKDVELRCDPISGHTALYWYRQSLGQGLEFLIYFQGNSAPDKSGLPSDRFSAERTGGSVSTLTIQRTQQEDSAVYLCASSLTGGSNEQFFGPGTRLTVL.

This clonotype was observed a handful of times. The CDR3 loop is CASSVTTSGYNEQFF. As DNA, the CDR3 is TGTGCCAGCAGCGTAACGACTAGCGGATACAATGAGCAGTTCTTC. The chain has TRBV9 and TRBJ2-1, with 9 bases aligning to TRBD2. The CDR3 totals 15 residues. With V trimmed by 1 base and J by 4 bases, 3 bases remained unmatched. In germline, CDR1 is SGDLS, CDR2 YYNGEE.

The table lists this clonotype with a few counts. The CDR3 here is CASSQSGQGGETQYF. Here the CDR3 DNA reads TGTGCCAGCAGCCAATCAGGACAGGGCGGGGAGACCCAGTACTTC. The chain carries TRBV4-2 and TRBJ2-5; TRBD1 agrees at 8 bases. The V gene's germline CDR1 is LGHNA and CDR2 YNFKEQ. V was clipped by 2 bases and J by 5 bases; unmatched bases: 7. The CDR3 covers 15 residues.

The chain combines TRBV20-1 with TRBJ2-1; 9 nucleotides match TRBD2. The CDR3 consists of 19 residues. V was pared by 0 bases and J by 4 bases, with 16 bases of the junction left unmatched. Germline assignment: CDR1 DFQATT and CDR2 SNEGSKA (reference sequence). The CDR3 region is CSARDRFGASGNQYNEQFF. DNA of the CDR3: TGCAGTGCTAGAGATCGGTTTGGGGCTAGCGGGAACCAATACAATGAGCAGTTCTTC.

The rearrangement links TRBV20-1 to TRBJ2-7; 11 bases fit TRBD1. The trim removed 5 bases at V and 3 bases at J, leaving 6 bases unmatched. The CDR3 covers 14 residues. Germline V gene lookup returns CDR1 DFQATT and CDR2 SNEGSKA (reference sequence). The DNA for the CDR3 is TGCAGTGCTCGAGCAGGGACAGGGGGCTACGAGCAGTACTTC. Protein product: CSARAGTGGYEQYF.

The sample holds many counts of this clonotype. This rearrangement joins TRBV10-3 to TRBJ2-7; TRBD2 matches at 12 bases. J was trimmed by 5 bases and V by 2 bases; bases with no gene match: 7. The CDR3 has 16 residues. Germline V gene sequence: CDR1 ENHRY, CDR2 SYGVKD. The CDR3 nucleotides read TGTGCCATCAGTGAGAAGTGGACTAGCGGGATCGACGAGCAGTACTTC. Its protein product is CAISEKWTSGIDEQYF.

V usage is TRBV7-8 and J usage is TRBJ2-1, with D perhaps matching TRBD1 or TRBD2 (6 bases each). Per the germline V gene, CDR1 is SGHVS and CDR2 is FQNEAQ. V shed 3 bases and J shed 8 bases, with 29 bases lying between them. The CDR3 is 19 amino acids. CDR3 sequence reads: CASSFNPVARTATGDEQFF. CDR3 bases: TGTGCCAGCAGCTTCAACCCCGTCGCACGGACAGCGACGGGGGATGAGCAGTTCTTC.